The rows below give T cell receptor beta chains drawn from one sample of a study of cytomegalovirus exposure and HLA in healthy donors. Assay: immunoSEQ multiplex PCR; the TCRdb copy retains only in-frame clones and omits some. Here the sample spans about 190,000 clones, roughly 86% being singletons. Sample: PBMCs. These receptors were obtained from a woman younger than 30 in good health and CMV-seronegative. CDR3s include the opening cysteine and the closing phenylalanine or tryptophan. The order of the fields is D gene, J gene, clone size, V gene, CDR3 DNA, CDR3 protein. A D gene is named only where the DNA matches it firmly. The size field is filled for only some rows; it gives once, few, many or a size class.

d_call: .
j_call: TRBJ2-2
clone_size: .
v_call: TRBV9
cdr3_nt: TGTGCCAGCAGCCCTCCAAAGGGTACTATTGGACTGTCCAACACCGGGGAGCTGTTTTTT
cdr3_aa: CASSPPKGTIGLSNTGELFF

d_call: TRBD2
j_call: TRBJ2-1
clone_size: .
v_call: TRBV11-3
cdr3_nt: TGTGCCAGCAGCCCGGGGAGAGGGGCTAGCGGGAGTAATGAGCAGTTCTTC
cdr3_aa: CASSPGRGASGSNEQFF

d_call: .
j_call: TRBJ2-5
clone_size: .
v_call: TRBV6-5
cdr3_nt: TGTGCCAGCAGTTACTATACAGGGACCCAAGAGACCCAGTACTTC
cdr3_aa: CASSYYTGTQETQYF

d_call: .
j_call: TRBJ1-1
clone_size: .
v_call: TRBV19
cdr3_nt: TGTGCCAGTAGTTCTATTCGACTCCGGATGAACACTGAAGCTTTCTTT
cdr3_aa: CASSSIRLRMNTEAFF

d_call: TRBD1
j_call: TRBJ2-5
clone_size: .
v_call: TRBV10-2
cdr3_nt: TGCGCCAGCAGCAAATCCGGGACAGGGGACGGCGGGACCCAGTACTTC
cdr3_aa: CASSKSGTGDGGTQYF

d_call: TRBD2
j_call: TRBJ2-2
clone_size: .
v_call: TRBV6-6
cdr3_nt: TGTGCCAGCAGTCCGGTAGGACTAGCGGGAGCCGGGGAGCTGTTTTTT
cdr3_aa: CASSPVGLAGAGELFF

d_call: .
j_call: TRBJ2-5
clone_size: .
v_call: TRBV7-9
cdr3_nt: TGTGCCAGCAGCGCCAAGGAGACGGAGACCCAGTACTTC
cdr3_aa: CASSAKETETQYF

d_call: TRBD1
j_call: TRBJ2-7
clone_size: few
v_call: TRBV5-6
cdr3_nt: TGTGCCAGCAGCATCATTCTCGGACAGGGGGGCCCCTACGAGCAGTACTTC
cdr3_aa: CASSIILGQGGPYEQYF

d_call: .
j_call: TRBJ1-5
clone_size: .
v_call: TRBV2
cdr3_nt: TGTGCCAGCAGTGAAGGGACAGAATATAGCAATCAGCCCCAGCATTTT
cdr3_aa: CASSEGTEYSNQPQHF

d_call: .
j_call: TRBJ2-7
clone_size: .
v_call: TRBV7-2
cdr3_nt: TGTGCCAGCAGCTTAGCCGGGAAGTCCTACGAGCAGTACTTC
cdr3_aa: CASSLAGKSYEQYF

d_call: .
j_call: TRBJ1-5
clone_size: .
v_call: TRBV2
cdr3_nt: TGTGCCAGCCTGGACCGGGGAGGGTCACAGCCCCAGCATTTT
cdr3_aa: CASLDRGGSQPQHF

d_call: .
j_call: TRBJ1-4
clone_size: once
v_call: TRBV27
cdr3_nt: TGTGCCAGCAGTTCAATGACGGCTGGACAGGAAAAACTGTTTTTT
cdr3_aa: CASSSMTAGQEKLFF

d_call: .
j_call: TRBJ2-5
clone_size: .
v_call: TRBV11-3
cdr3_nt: TGTGCCAGCAGCTTTCCGGGACACGAAACCCAAGAGACCCAGTACTTC
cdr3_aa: CASSFPGHETQETQYF

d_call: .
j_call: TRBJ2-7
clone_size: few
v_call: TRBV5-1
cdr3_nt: TGCGCCAGCAGCCAGGGCGATGACGAGCAGTACTTC
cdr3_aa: CASSQGDDEQYF

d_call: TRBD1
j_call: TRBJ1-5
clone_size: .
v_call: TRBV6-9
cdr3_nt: TGTGCCAATCAAAGGACAGGAGATAGCAATCAGCCCCAGCATTTT
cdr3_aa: CANQRTGDSNQPQHF

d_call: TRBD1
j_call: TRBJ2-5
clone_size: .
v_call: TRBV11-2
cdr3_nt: TGTGCCAGCAGCCAGGACAGGGGCCCAGAGACCCAGTACTTC
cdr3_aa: CASSQDRGPETQYF

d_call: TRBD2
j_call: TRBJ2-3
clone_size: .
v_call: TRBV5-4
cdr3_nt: TGTGCCAGCAGCAATCCGGGACTAGCGGGCTACACAGATACGCAGTATTTT
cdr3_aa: CASSNPGLAGYTDTQYF

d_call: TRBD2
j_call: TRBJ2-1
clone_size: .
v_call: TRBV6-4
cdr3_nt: TGTGCCAGCAGTGTCTCTCGGGAGGGCCTTGCTGAGCAGTTCTTC
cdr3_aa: CASSVSREGLAEQFF

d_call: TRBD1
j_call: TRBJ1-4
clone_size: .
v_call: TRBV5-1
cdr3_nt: TGCGCCAGCAGTAGAAGTGGTACAGGGGAAATTGAAAAACTGTTTTTT
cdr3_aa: CASSRSGTGEIEKLFF

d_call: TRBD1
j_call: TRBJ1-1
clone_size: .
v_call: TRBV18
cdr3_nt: TGTGCCAGCTCACCTACCCGGGACAGGGCTTTGGACACTGAAGCTTTCTTT
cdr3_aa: CASSPTRDRALDTEAFF

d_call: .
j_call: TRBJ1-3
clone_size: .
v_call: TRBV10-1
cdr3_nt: TGCGCCAGCACTCCCGTAGGAGGCCGGCACTCTGGAAACACCATATATTTT
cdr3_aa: CASTPVGGRHSGNTIYF

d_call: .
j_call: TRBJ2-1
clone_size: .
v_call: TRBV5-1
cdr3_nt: TGCGCCAGCAGCTTGGGCGGGTCGAGCTCCTACAATGAGCAGTTCTTC
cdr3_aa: CASSLGGSSSYNEQFF

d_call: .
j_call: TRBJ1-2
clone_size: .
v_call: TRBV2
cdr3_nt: TGTGCCAGCAGCTCCCAGACAAGAGGTGACTACTTC
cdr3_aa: CASSSQTRGDYF

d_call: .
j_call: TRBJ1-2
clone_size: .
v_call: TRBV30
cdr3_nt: TGTGCCTGGAGCATACATGGGCAGTATGGCTACACCTTC
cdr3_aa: CAWSIHGQYGYTF

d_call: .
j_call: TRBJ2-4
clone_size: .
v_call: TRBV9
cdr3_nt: TGTGCCAGCAGCCCGGGGGTAAGCCTAGCCAAAAACATTCAGTACTTC
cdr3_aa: CASSPGVSLAKNIQYF

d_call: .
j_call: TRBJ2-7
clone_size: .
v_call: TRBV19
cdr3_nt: TGTGCCAGTACCACTCAAAGGGATGGAGGGTACGAGCAGTACTTC
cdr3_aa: CASTTQRDGGYEQYF

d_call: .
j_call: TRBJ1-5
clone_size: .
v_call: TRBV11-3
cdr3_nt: TGTGCCAGCAGCCCCCGTACGGGGCAGCCCCAGCATTTT
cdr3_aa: CASSPRTGQPQHF

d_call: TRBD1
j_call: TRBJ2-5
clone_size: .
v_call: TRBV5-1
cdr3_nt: TGCGCCAGCAGCTTGGCCCGGGACAGCCTCCAAGAGACCCAGTACTTC
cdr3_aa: CASSLARDSLQETQYF

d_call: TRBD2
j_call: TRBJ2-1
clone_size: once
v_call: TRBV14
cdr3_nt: TGTGCCAGCAGCCAAGTTAGCGGGGGGTTGGATGAGCAGTTCTTC
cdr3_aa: CASSQVSGGLDEQFF

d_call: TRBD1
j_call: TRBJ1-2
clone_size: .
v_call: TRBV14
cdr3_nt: TGTGCCAGCAGCCAAGACCGGACAGGGACCTATGGCTACACCTTC
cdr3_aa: CASSQDRTGTYGYTF

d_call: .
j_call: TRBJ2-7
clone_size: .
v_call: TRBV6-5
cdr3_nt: TGTGCCAGCAGTTACTACGGGGGCTACGAGCAGTACTTC
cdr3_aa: CASSYYGGYEQYF

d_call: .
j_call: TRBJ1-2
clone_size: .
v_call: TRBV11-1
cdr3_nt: TGTGCCAGCAGCTCACAGGGTAGGAATGGCTACACCTTC
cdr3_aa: CASSSQGRNGYTF

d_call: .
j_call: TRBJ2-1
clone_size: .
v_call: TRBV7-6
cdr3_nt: TGTGCCAGCAGCCCGGAGGGACTCGTCGCCTACAATGAGCAGTTCTTC
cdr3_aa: CASSPEGLVAYNEQFF

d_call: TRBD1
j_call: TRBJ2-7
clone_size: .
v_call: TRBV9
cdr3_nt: TGTGCCAGCAGCACCCAGCCGGACAGGGGGCAAATCTACGAGCAGTACTTC
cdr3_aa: CASSTQPDRGQIYEQYF

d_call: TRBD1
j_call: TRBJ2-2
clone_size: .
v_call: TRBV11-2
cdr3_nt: TGTGCCAGCAGCCCCGGGACAGTCGGGGAGCTGTTTTTT
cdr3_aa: CASSPGTVGELFF

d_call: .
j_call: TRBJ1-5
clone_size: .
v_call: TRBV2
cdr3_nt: TGTGCCAGCAGGGGAGTAGGTAGCAATCAGCCCCAGCATTTT
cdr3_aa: CASRGVGSNQPQHF

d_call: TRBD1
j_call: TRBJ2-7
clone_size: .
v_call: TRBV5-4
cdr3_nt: TGTGCCAGCAGCTCGGGGAAGGGGACAGTTACCTACGAGCAGTACTTC
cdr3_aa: CASSSGKGTVTYEQYF

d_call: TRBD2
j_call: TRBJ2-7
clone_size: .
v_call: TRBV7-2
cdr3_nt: TGTGCCAGCAGCCTTAGCGGGAGCTCTGACGAGCAGTACTTC
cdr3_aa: CASSLSGSSDEQYF

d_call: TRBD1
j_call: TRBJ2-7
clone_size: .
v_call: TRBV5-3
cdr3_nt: TGTGCCAGAAGCTTTCAACAGGGACAGGGCGATCACGGGCAGTACTTC
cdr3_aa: CARSFQQGQGDHGQYF

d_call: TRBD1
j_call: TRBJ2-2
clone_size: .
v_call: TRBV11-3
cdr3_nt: TGTGCCAGCAAGCGACAGGGGTCCAACACCGGGGAGCTGTTTTTT
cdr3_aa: CASKRQGSNTGELFF

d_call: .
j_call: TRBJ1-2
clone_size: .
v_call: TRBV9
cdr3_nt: TGTGCCAGCACAGGCGTTGGCTACACCTTC
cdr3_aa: CASTGVGYTF

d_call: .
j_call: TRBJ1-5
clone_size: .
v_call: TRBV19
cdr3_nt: TGTGCCAGTAGTTGGAGTTCCGGGCAGCCCCAGCATTTT
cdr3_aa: CASSWSSGQPQHF

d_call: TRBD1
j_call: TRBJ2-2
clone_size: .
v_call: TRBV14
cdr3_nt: TGTGCCAGCAGCTCCGAGGGACAGAGCACCGGGGAGCTGTTTTTT
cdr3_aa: CASSSEGQSTGELFF

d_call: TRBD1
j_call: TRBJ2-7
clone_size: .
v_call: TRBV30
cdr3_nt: TGTGCCTGGGGACAGGGGGTCTCCTACGAGCAGTACTTC
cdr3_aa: CAWGQGVSYEQYF

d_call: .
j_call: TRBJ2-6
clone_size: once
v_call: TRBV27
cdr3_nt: TGTGCCAGCAGTCGACAGGCCCTACTCTCTGGGGCCAACGTCCTGACTTTC
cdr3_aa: CASSRQALLSGANVLTF

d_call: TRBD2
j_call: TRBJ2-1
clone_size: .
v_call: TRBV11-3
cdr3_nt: TGTGCCAGCAGCCCAGGCGGGACTAGCCACAATGAGCAGTTCTTC
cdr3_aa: CASSPGGTSHNEQFF

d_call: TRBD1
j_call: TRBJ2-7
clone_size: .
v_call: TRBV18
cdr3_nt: TGTGCCAGCTCACCTCGGACAGGTGGAACCTACGAGCAGTACTTC
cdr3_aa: CASSPRTGGTYEQYF

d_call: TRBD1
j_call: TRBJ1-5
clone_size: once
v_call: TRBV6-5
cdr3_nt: TGTGCCAGCAGCTCGGGACAGGGGAGAAGGCAGCCCCAGCATTTT
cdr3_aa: CASSSGQGRRQPQHF

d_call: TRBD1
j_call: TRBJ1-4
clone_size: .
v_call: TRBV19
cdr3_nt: TGTGCCAGTAGTGGAGGGGGCTGGGGTAATGAAAAACTGTTTTTT
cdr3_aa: CASSGGGWGNEKLFF

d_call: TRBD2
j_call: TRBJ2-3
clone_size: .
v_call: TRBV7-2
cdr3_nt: TGTGCCAGCAGCTTAGTAGCGGGAGCTGGAGATACGCAGTATTTT
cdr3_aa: CASSLVAGAGDTQYF